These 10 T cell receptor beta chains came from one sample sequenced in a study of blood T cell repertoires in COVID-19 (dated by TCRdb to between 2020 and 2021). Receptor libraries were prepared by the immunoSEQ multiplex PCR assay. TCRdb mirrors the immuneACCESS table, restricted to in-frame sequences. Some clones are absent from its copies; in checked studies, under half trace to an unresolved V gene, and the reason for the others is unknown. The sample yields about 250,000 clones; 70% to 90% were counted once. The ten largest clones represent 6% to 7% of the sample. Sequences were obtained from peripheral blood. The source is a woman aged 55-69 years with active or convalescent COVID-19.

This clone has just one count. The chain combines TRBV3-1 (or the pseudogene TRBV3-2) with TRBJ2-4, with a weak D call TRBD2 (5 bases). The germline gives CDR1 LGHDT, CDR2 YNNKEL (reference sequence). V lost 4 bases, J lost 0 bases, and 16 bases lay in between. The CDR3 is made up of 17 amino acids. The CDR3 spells CASSPSGKISAKNIQYF. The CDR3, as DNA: TGTGCCAGCAGCCCCTCGGGGAAGATCTCAGCCAAAAACATTCAGTACTTC.

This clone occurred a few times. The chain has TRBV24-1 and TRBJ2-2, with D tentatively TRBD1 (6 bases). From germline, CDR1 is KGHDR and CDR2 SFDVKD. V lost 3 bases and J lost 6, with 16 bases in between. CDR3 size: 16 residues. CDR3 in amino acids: CATSDLRGLPPGELFF. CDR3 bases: TGTGCCACCAGTGATCTCAGGGGTTTACCACCCGGGGAGCTGTTTTTT.

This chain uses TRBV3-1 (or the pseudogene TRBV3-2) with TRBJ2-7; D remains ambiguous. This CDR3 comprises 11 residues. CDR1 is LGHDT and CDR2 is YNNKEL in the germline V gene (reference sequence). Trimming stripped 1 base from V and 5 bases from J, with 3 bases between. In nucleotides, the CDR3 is TGTGCCAGCAGCCAAGTCGACGAGCAGTACTTC. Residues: CASSQVDEQYF.

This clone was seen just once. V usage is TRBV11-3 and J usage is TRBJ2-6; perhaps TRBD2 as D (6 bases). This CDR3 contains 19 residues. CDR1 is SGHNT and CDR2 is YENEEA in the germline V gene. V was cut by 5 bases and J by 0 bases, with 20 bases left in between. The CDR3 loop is CASSTTWLANNSGANVLTF. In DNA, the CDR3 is TGTGCCAGCAGCACCACCTGGCTAGCGAATAACTCTGGGGCCAACGTCCTGACTTTC.

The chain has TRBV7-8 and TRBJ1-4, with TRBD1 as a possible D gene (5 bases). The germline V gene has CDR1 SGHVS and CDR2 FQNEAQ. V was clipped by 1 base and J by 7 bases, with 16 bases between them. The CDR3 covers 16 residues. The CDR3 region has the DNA TGTGCCAGCAGCTTAGGTGTTAAGGGAGGGGTTGAAAAACTGTTTTTT. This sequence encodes CASSLGVKGGVEKLFF.

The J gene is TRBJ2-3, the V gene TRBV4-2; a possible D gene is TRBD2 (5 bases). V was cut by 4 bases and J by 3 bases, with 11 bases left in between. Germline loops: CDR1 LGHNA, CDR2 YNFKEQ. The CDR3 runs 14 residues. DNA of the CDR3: TGTGCCAGCAGCCCTGAGGGTAGGACAGATACGCAGTATTTT. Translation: CASSPEGRTDTQYF.

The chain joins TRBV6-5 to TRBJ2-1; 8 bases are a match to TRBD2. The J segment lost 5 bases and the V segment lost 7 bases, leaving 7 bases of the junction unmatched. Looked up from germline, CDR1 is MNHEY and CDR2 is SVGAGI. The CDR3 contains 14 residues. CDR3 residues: CASTTGGRNNEQFF. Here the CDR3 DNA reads TGTGCCAGCACCACGGGCGGGAGGAACAATGAGCAGTTCTTC.

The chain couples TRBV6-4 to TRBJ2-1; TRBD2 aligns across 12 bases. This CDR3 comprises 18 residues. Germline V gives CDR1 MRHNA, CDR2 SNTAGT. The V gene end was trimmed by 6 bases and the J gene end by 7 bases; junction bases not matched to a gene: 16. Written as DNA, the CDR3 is TGTGCCAGCAGGCCTCGTCGGCTAGCGGGAGGGCCCAAGAATGAGCAGTTCTTC. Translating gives CASRPRRLAGGPKNEQFF.

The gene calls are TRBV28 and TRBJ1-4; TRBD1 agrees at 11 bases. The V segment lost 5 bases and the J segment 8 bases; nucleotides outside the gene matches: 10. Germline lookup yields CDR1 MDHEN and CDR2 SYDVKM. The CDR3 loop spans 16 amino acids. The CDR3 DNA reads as TGTGCCAGCAGTCCCCGGACAGGGGGCGTAGGGGAAAAACTGTTTTTT. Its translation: CASSPRTGGVGEKLFF.

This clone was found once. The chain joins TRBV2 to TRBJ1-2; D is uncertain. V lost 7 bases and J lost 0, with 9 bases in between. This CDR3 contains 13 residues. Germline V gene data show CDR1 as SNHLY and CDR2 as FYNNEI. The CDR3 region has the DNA TGTGCCAGCAAAGCGGATACTAACTATGGCTACACCTTC. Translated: CASKADTNYGYTF.